This section outlines one T cell receptor beta chain sequence together with its context. What this receptor recognizes is not known. No much larger clonotype is one base removed from it; base qualities were not supplied. The junction shows trimming of 2 bases on V and 1 base on J, plus 8 bases between the germline ends. The CDR3 goes from the cysteine to the phenylalanine over 14 residues. Of all the DNA, just the CDR3 is kept, 42 bases in frame from base 1. Sequences MNHNY (CDR1) and SVGAGI (CDR2) are obtained from the germline V gene (reference sequence). This entry comes from a study of cytomegalovirus exposure and HLA in healthy donors (dated by TCRdb to 2017 to 2019). As for the study more broadly: According to a later analysis, one platform produced both the approximately 110 validation repertoires and the 666 repertoires of the first cohort. The aim of the study was to test whether cataloging public T cell receptors could identify signatures of past pathogen exposure. High-throughput TCR immunosequencing, statistical association of individual TCRs with disease status, and machine learning were combined to predict cytomegalovirus infection status. In addition to the first cohort of around 670 subjects, a separate validation cohort of 130 or so different subjects was used.

Receptor amplification or capture employed the immunoSEQ multiplex PCR assay. Per the source publication's procedure: A statistical classification framework was developed to diagnose cytomegalovirus status using the catalog of TCR beta chain sequences. Imported from immuneACCESS, the table was reduced by TCRdb to in-frame sequences with V and J called. These copies leave out some clones; in studies compared against another copy, an unresolved V gene accounts for under half, and the cause of the remainder is not known. The V and J calls and clone size are taken from that table; D and trimming were inferred from the DNA. The sample includes 90,000 to 150,000 clones, with 85% observed a single time. Of the sample, 2% to 2.5% is held by the ten largest clones. The donors belonged to the validation cohort of about 130 subjects, which was separate from the approximately 700-subject first cohort. The study at large found these results: A few of the identified cytomegalovirus-associated TCR beta chains were confirmed in vitro to be specific for cytomegalovirus antigens. Subsequent analysis determined that TCRs grouped into clusters in the first cohort also showed a tendency toward co-occurrence across the approximately 110 validation repertoires, and approximately 94% of cluster scores exceeded 0. The classifier was reported to diagnose cytomegalovirus status with high specificity and sensitivity in both the original cohort and the validation cohort. A later analysis had no HLA typing for the validation cohort, so co-occurrence there was scored across all 120 or so repertoires. Most TCR sequences were observed very rarely across donors, whereas some public TCRs were present in many individuals. The authors suggested that the approach could potentially be generalized to other disease states and immunological phenotypes. A total of roughly 160 TCR beta chains were listed by the study as associated with cytomegalovirus.

The receptor chain draws on TRBV6-6 and TRBJ1-1; D gene: possibly TRBD1, on 5 matching bases. Specimen: PBMCs. The TCR was taken from a woman between 25 and 40 years old in good health and CMV-seronegative. The sequence in DNA is TGTGCCAGCAGTTACCCGGGGGAGAACACTGAAGCTTTCTTT. Translated, this is CASSYPGENTEAFF.